The 32 T cell receptor beta chains reported below all come from one sample, sequenced in a study of blood T cell repertoires in COVID-19. Generated by immunoSEQ multiplex PCR, the TCRdb table keeps only in-frame clones and is missing some. The table shows roughly 180,000 clones, with about 84% occurring only once. What was sequenced was peripheral blood. The origin of the receptors is a human donor in a cohort sampled during active COVID-19.

This chain connects TRBV11-3 to TRBJ2-1; tentative D call: TRBD2 (5 bases). Deletions cut 4 bases from V and 8 bases from J, with 18 bases between. This CDR3 has 15 residues. In germline, CDR1 is SGHNT, CDR2 YENEEA. The CDR3 loop reads CASSSRTGPWDEQFF. The CDR3 nucleotides read TGTGCCAGCAGCTCCCGGACTGGTCCCTGGGATGAGCAGTTCTTC.

The rearrangement joins TRBV20-1 to TRBJ1-5; D gene uncertain. Germline V CDR1 and CDR2: DFQATT, SNEGSKA (reference sequence). Trimming removed 3 bases at V and 3 bases at J, with 9 bases between. The CDR3 is made up of 13 amino acids. CDR3 loop: CSASGDNNQPQHF. Here the CDR3 DNA reads TGCAGTGCTAGTGGCGACAACAATCAGCCCCAGCATTTT.

This chain connects TRBV2 to TRBJ1-3, with 8 bases aligning to TRBD1. Germline V CDR1 and CDR2: SNHLY, FYNNEI. The CDR3 length is 14 residues. Trimming cost V 7 bases and J 0 bases; bases outside gene matches: 2. The CDR3 sequence is CASTGQGSGNTIYF. In nucleotides, the CDR3 is TGTGCCAGCACCGGACAGGGCTCTGGAAACACCATATATTTT.

J is TRBJ1-2 and V is TRBV18; D gene uncertain. With 3 bases removed from V and 0 bases from J, the gap between germline ends came to 14 bases. This CDR3 is built from 16 residues. The V gene's germline CDR1 is KGHSH and CDR2 LQKENI. CDR3 in amino acids: CASSPTGEGSNYGYTF. In DNA form, the CDR3 reads TGTGCCAGCTCACCCACCGGGGAGGGCTCTAACTATGGCTACACCTTC.

The chain combines TRBV11-2 with TRBJ2-3; TRBD2 agrees at 14 bases. The CDR3 loop spans 17 amino acids. Germline values: CDR1 SGHAT, CDR2 FQNNGV. V shed 5 bases and J 2 bases; nucleotides not matched to a gene: 6. CDR3 nucleotide sequence: TGTGCCAGCAGCCCCAGACTAGCGGGGGGGCCCACAGATACGCAGTATTTT. It translates to CASSPRLAGGPTDTQYF.

The chain carries TRBV5-6 and TRBJ2-1; 9 bases fit TRBD2. This CDR3 contains 14 residues. Trimming cost V 7 bases and J 8 bases; bases outside gene matches: 10. Germline values: CDR1 SGHDT, CDR2 YYEEEE. CDR3 residues: CASAGTSSWDEQFF. The CDR3, as DNA: TGTGCCAGCGCCGGGACTAGCAGCTGGGATGAGCAGTTCTTC.

This sequence joins TRBV21-1 and TRBJ2-7; the table's TRBD1 call for D was not verified on the DNA. TRBV21-1 is marked as a pseudogene. The CDR3 runs 15 residues. The CDR3 protein is CASKNRIGRSYEQYF. CDR3 coding DNA: TGTGCCAGCAAAAACAGGATAGGGCGATCCTACGAGCAGTACTTC.

V is TRBV1 and J is TRBJ1-5. TRBV1 is termed a pseudogene. This CDR3 region has 16 residues. The CDR3 region has the DNA TGCACCAGCAGCCAAGGACCGAAGGAGGGCAATCAGCCCCAGCATTTT. Amino acid sequence: CTSSQGPKEGNQPQHF.

The chain has TRBV13 and TRBJ1-6; 9 positions agree with TRBD1. CDR1 PRHDT and CDR2 FYEKMQ come from the germline V gene (reference sequence). The CDR3 loop spans 16 amino acids. Trimming removed 4 bases from V and 7 bases from J; junction bases left unmatched: 8. The CDR3 DNA is TGTGCCAGCAGCTCAGACAGGGGGTCCGGGAATTCACCCCTCCACTTT. Translated: CASSSDRGSGNSPLHF.

This sequence joins TRBV7-6 and TRBJ1-3; tentative D call: TRBD1 (5 bases). V was trimmed by 1 base and J by 0 bases, leaving 7 bases between them. The germline V gene encodes CDR1 SGHVS and CDR2 FNYEAQ. The CDR3 runs to 15 residues. The CDR3 nucleotides are TGTGCCAGCAGCTTAGGGACACTCTCTGGAAACACCATATATTTT. Translating gives CASSLGTLSGNTIYF.

The rearrangement joins TRBV19 to TRBJ2-5; 8 positions match TRBD2. Trimming removed 5 bases from V and 5 bases from J; junction bases left unmatched: 4. Germline values: CDR1 LNHDA, CDR2 SQIVND (reference sequence). The CDR3 length is 13 residues. For the CDR3, the DNA is TGTGCCAGTAGTTCGGGGGGGCCTGAGACCCAGTACTTC. Translated: CASSSGGPETQYF.

The J gene is TRBJ1-2, the V gene TRBV5-4; TRBD1 agrees at 10 bases. Trimming took 2 bases from V and 5 from J; bases not matched to a gene: 9. This CDR3 region has 16 residues. Per germline, CDR1 SGHNT and CDR2 YYREEE (reference sequence). The CDR3 sequence is CASSLGGTGALYGYTF. In nucleotides, the CDR3 is TGTGCCAGCAGCTTAGGTGGGACAGGGGCACTTTATGGCTACACCTTC.

The CDR3: CASSHGGSNEQYF. In DNA form, the CDR3 reads TGTGCCAGCAGCCACGGGGGGTCGAACGAGCAGTACTTC. The chain is built from TRBV6-5 and TRBJ2-7; 7 bases align to TRBD2. Germline loops: CDR1 MNHEY, CDR2 SVGAGI. V dropped 6 bases and J dropped 5; count of bases not matched to a gene: 7. This CDR3 is built from 13 residues.

The chain is built from TRBV5-6 and TRBJ1-4; D is ambiguous. The CDR3 length is 14 residues. From germline, CDR1 is SGHDT and CDR2 YYEEEE. V lost 4 bases and J lost 0, with 7 bases in between. The CDR3 nucleotides read TGTGCCAGCAGCCCGGGATCAACTAATGAAAAACTGTTTTTT. It is translated as CASSPGSTNEKLFF.

The chain joins TRBV6-5 to TRBJ2-5, with D hard to call. The CDR3 covers 13 residues. The germline gives CDR1 MNHEY, CDR2 SVGAGI. Trimming cost V 7 bases and J 5 bases, with 14 bases left between them. The CDR3 sequence is CASTSGFQETQYF. CDR3 DNA sequence: TGTGCCAGCACATCGGGTTTCCAGGAGACCCAGTACTTC.

The rearrangement joins TRBV9 to TRBJ1-6; a possible D gene is TRBD1 (6 bases). The CDR3 is 15 residues long. Trimming left V 4 bases short and J 3 bases short, with 11 bases between. Per germline, CDR1 SGDLS and CDR2 YYNGEE. The CDR3 DNA follows: TGTGCCAGCAGCCCGGACAGTCACTATAATTCACCCCTCCACTTT. This codes for CASSPDSHYNSPLHF.

The J gene is TRBJ1-2, the V gene TRBV10-3, with D perhaps matching TRBD1 (5 bases). This CDR3 region has 14 residues. Germline V lookup: CDR1 ENHRY, CDR2 SYGVKD. Trimming stripped 6 bases from V and 8 bases from J, with 19 bases between. This CDR3 is CAISWGDQAEGYTF. CDR3 sequence (DNA): TGTGCCATCAGCTGGGGGGACCAGGCGGAAGGCTACACCTTC.

This chain links TRBV13 with TRBJ1-2; D unresolved. The CDR3 is 18 residues long. The germline V gene encodes CDR1 PRHDT and CDR2 FYEKMQ (reference sequence). Trimming left V 2 bases short and J 1 base short, with 20 bases between. The CDR3 sequence: CASSLFALRAALNYGYTF. CDR3 sequence (DNA): TGTGCCAGCAGCTTATTCGCGCTGAGGGCAGCCCTTAACTATGGCTACACCTTC.

The chain is built from TRBV3-1 (or the pseudogene TRBV3-2) and TRBJ1-2, with TRBD1 matching over 7 bases. The trim removed 8 bases at V and 4 bases at J, leaving 4 bases unmatched. The CDR3 contains 12 residues. Germline lookup yields CDR1 LGHDT and CDR2 YNNKEL (reference sequence). CDR3 loop: CASRSGGYGYTF. CDR3 nucleotide sequence: TGTGCCAGCCGATCAGGGGGCTATGGCTACACCTTC.

V usage is TRBV29-1 and J usage is TRBJ1-5, with 7 nucleotides matching TRBD1. The CDR3 sequence is 14 residues long. Trimming at V came to 5 bases and at J to 0 bases, leaving 4 bases not matched to a gene. Germline V gene sequence: CDR1 SQVTM, CDR2 ANQGSEA. In nucleotides, the CDR3 is TGCAGCGTTACAGGGGAAAATAGCAATCAGCCCCAGCATTTT. Amino acid sequence: CSVTGENSNQPQHF.

The rearrangement links TRBV11-3 to TRBJ2-7; D gene ambiguous. Germline-derived CDR1 and CDR2 are SGHNT and YENEEA. This CDR3 has 13 residues. Trimming pared 1 base from V and 3 bases from J, leaving 7 bases between. CDR3 residues: CASSLGANYEQYF. The CDR3 nucleotides read TGTGCCAGCAGCTTAGGGGCGAACTACGAGCAGTACTTC. The variable domain in full, completed from reference TRBV11-3 and TRBJ2-7, reads EAGVVQSPRYKIIEKKQPVAFWCNPISGHNTLYWYLQNLGQGPELLIRYENEEAVDDSQLPKDRFSAERLKGVDSTLKIQPAELGDSAVYLCASSLGANYEQYFGPGTRLTVT.

The chain carries TRBV7-2 and TRBJ1-5; D remains unclear. The CDR3 is 14 amino acids. Germline CDR1 is SGHTA and CDR2 is FQGNSA. The V end lost 2 bases, the J end lost 5 bases, and 10 bases lay between the germline ends. The CDR3 loop is CASSLFALYQPQHF. CDR3 DNA sequence: TGTGCCAGCAGCTTATTTGCACTCTATCAGCCCCAGCATTTT.

The CDR3: CASSRAQSGRENTEAFF. Here the CDR3 DNA reads TGCGCCAGCAGCCGGGCTCAATCGGGCAGGGAGAACACTGAAGCTTTCTTT. V and J are TRBV4-1 and TRBJ1-1, with D possibly being TRBD1 (5 bases). Trimming cost V 4 bases and J 1 base, with 19 bases left between them. Germline CDR1 and CDR2: MGHRA and YSYEKL. There are 17 residues in the CDR3.

The chain has TRBV2 and TRBJ2-5; perhaps TRBD2 as D (6 bases). Germline V gene lookup returns CDR1 SNHLY and CDR2 FYNNEI. V was trimmed by 1 base and J by 2 bases, leaving 8 bases between them. The CDR3 has 14 residues. The CDR3 region is CASSEERVQETQYF. CDR3 DNA sequence: TGTGCCAGCAGTGAAGAGCGGGTACAAGAGACCCAGTACTTC.

V usage is TRBV2 and J usage is TRBJ2-7; TRBD1 matches 8 bases. The CDR3 totals 12 residues. Unmatched junction bases numbered 4, after V lost 6 bases and J lost 6 bases. Germline CDR1 SNHLY, CDR2 FYNNEI. The CDR3 here is CASRDGTGEQYF. The CDR3 coding sequence is TGTGCCAGCAGAGACGGGACAGGCGAGCAGTACTTC.

The chain is built from TRBV4-2 and TRBJ1-1; TRBD1 aligns across 9 bases. The germline V gene has CDR1 LGHNA and CDR2 YNFKEQ. This CDR3 is built from 20 residues. V gave up 4 bases and J gave up 0 bases; unmatched junction bases: 18. DNA for the CDR3: TGTGCCAGCAGCCGATACATCCAGACAGGGGGAGAAGCCATGAACACTGAAGCTTTCTTT. Protein: CASSRYIQTGGEAMNTEAFF.

The chain recombines TRBV6-5 with TRBJ1-2, with D possibly being TRBD1 (6 bases). CDR1 is MNHEY and CDR2 is SVGAGI in the germline V gene. V was cut by 0 bases and J by 7 bases, with 12 bases left in between. The CDR3 has 14 residues. CDR3 bases: TGTGCCAGCAGTTACTCTCGGGGGGCGAGTGGCTACACCTTC. Protein: CASSYSRGASGYTF.

J is TRBJ2-1 and V is TRBV27, with 8 nucleotides matching TRBD2. The CDR3 loop spans 15 amino acids. Germline V gene data show CDR1 as MNHEY and CDR2 as SMNVEV (reference sequence). After removal of 2 bases from V and 5 bases from J, the junction contained 5 bases not matched to a gene. CDR3 nucleotides: TGTGCCAGCAGTTTAGTAGCGGGGTTGGACAATGAGCAGTTCTTC. It specifies CASSLVAGLDNEQFF.

Concerning this clone: Other nucleotide sequences from this sample produce the same CDR3. The V and J genes are TRBV6-6 and TRBJ1-1; tentative D call: TRBD1 (5 bases). V was pared by 0 bases and J by 1 base, with 6 bases between. This CDR3 region has 14 residues. Germline CDR1 and CDR2: MNHNY and SVGAGI (reference sequence). CDR3 sequence: CASSYSQGNTEAFF. The CDR3 DNA reads TGTGCCAGCAGTTACTCGCAGGGGAACACTGAAGCTTTCTTT.

The rearrangement links TRBV4-1 to TRBJ1-5; TRBD1 aligns across 7 bases. V gave up 1 base and J gave up 4 bases; unmatched junction bases: 10. The length of the CDR3 is 17 residues. Germline CDR1 and CDR2: MGHRA and YSYEKL. The CDR3: CASSQVGPGDSNQPQHF. The CDR3, as DNA: TGCGCCAGCAGCCAAGTTGGCCCCGGGGACAGTAATCAGCCCCAGCATTTT.

V gene TRBV2 combines with J gene TRBJ1-2, with D possibly TRBD1 on 5 matching bases. Germline assignment: CDR1 SNHLY and CDR2 FYNNEI. V lost 1 base and J 7 bases, leaving 13 bases between the germline ends. The CDR3 runs to 14 residues. The CDR3 spells CASSEDRGRAGYTF. CDR3 bases: TGTGCCAGCAGTGAAGACCGGGGGAGAGCTGGCTACACCTTC.

On this clone: This sample also contains other DNA sequences that code for the same CDR3. V and J are TRBV9 and TRBJ2-7; 8 nucleotides agree with TRBD1. Germline V gives CDR1 SGDLS, CDR2 YYNGEE. CDR3 size: 14 residues. J was trimmed by 3 bases and V by 2 bases; bases with no gene match: 4. In DNA, the CDR3 is TGTGCCAGCAGCGTTCGCGACAGGGGCTACGAGCAGTACTTC. It encodes CASSVRDRGYEQYF.